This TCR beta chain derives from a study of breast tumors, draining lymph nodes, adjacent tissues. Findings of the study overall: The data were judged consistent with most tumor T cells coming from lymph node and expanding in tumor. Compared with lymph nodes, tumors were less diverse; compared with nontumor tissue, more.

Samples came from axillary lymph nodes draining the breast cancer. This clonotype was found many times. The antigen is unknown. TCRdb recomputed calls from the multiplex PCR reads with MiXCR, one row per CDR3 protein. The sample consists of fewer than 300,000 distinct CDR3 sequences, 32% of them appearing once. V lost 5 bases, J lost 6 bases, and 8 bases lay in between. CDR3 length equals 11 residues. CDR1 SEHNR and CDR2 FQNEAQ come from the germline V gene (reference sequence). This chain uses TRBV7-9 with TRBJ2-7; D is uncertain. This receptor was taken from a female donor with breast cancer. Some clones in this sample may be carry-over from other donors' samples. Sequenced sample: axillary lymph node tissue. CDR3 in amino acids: CASSARSEQYF. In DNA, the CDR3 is TGTGCCAGCAGCGCTAGAAGCGAGCAGTACTTC.